This entry is about one TCR beta chain. The record originates from a study of T cells after somatic rescue of genetic block. TCRdb's table, derived via immunoSEQ multiplex PCR, lists solely in-frame clones and lacks some. The table has some 90,000 clones, about 87% seen once. The germline V gene encodes CDR1 MDHEN and CDR2 SYDVKM. J gave up 7 bases and V 8 bases, and 13 bases lay outside the gene matches. The CDR3 consists of 14 residues. The chain uses TRBV28 and TRBJ1-2; 7 bases agree with TRBD1. Sequencing was done on a sample of peripheral blood mononuclear cells (PBMCs). This sequence was found in a woman under 30. The CDR3: CASLPNRGLFGYTF. The CDR3 nucleotides read TGTGCCAGCCTCCCGAACAGGGGACTGTTTGGCTACACCTTC.